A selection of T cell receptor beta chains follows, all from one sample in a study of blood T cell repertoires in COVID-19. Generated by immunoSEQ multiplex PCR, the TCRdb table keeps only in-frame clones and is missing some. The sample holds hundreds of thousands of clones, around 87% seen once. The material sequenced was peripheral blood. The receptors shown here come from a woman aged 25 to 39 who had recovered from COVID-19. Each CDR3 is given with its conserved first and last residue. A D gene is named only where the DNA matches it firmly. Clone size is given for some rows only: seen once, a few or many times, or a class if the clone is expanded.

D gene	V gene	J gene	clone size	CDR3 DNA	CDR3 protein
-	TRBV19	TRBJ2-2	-	TGTGCCAGTAGTATCTCCCATAGCGGTGGTAACACCGGGGAGCTGTTTTTT	CASSISHSGGNTGELFF
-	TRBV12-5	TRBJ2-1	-	TGTGCTAGTGGTGGCGCGGAGGTCAATGAGCAGTTCTTC	CASGGAEVNEQFF
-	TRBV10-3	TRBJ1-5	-	TGTGCCATCAGTGAGGTGGAGGCCCGCAATCAGCCCCAGCATTTT	CAISEVEARNQPQHF
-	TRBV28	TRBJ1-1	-	TGTGCCAGCAGTTCGGGGGACACTGAAGCTTTCTTT	CASSSGDTEAFF
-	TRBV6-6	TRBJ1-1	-	TGTGCCAGCACTCGCCCCATGAACACTGAAGCTTTCTTT	CASTRPMNTEAFF
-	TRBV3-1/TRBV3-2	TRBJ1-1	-	TGTGCCAGCAGCCAACAGGGTTCCACTGAAGCTTTCTTT	CASSQQGSTEAFF
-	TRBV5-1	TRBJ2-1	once	TGCGCCAGCAGCGTCGGGACTCCTGAGCAGTTCTTC	CASSVGTPEQFF
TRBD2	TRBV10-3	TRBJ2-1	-	TGTGCCATCAGTGACCCTAGCGGCCACCTGTACAATGAGCAGTTCTTC	CAISDPSGHLYNEQFF
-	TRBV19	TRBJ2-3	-	TGTGCCAGTAGTATTTCGGAGAATACGCAGTATTTT	CASSISENTQYF
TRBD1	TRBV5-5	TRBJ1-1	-	TGTGCCAGCAGCGTAGGGGGCGCCTTTACTGAAGCTTTCTTT	CASSVGGAFTEAFF
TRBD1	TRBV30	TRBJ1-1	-	TGTGCCTGGAGTTACTGGGGGACAGGGAAAGCTTTCTTT	CAWSYWGTGKAFF
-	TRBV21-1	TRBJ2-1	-	TGTGCCGCCTGGGAGACCCTCTCCTACAATGAGCAGTTCTTC	CAAWETLSYNEQFF
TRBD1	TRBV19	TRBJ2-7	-	TGTGCCAGTGGAACGACAGGGGCGAGCTCCTACGAGCAGTACTTC	CASGTTGASSYEQYF
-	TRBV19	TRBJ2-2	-	TGTGCCAGTAGTATCGGTACCACCGGGGAGCTGTTTTTT	CASSIGTTGELFF
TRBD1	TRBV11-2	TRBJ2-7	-	TGTGCCAGCAGCTTCGACGGGACAGGGCGTACCTACGAGCAGTACTTC	CASSFDGTGRTYEQYF
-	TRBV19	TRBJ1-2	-	TGTGCCAGTAGTATATGGCGCCGGCAGGGGAACGATGGCTACACCTTC	CASSIWRRQGNDGYTF
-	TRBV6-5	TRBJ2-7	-	TGTGCCAGCAGTTACTCGGGGGGACCCTACGAGCAGTACTTC	CASSYSGGPYEQYF
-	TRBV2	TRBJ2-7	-	TGTGCCAGCAGTGACAGGGCAAACTCCTACGAGCAGTACTTC	CASSDRANSYEQYF
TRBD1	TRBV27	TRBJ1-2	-	TGTGCCAGCAGTTTATGGGGGGGACAGGGGCACTATGGCTACACCTTC	CASSLWGGQGHYGYTF
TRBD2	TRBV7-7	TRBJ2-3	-	TGTGCTAGCAGCTCTGGACTAGCGGGAGGGAATACGCAGTATTTT	CASSSGLAGGNTQYF
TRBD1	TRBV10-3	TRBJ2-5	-	TGTGCCATCAGCGAAGGAGAGACAGGGGTCAAGACCCAGTACTTC	CAISEGETGVKTQYF
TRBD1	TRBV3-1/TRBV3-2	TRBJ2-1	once	TGTGCCAGCAGCCTTCTGGGACAGTCATATGAGCAGTTCTTC	CASSLLGQSYEQFF
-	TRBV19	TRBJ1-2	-	TGTGCCAGTAGTATCGCAGGGGCGAACTATGGCTACACCTTC	CASSIAGANYGYTF
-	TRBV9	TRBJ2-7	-	TGTGCCAGCAGCGTAGGACTACTCTCCTACGAGCAGTACTTC	CASSVGLLSYEQYF
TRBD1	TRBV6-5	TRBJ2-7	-	TGTGCCAGTACGATGGGACAGGGGCCCTACGAGCAGTACTTC	CASTMGQGPYEQYF
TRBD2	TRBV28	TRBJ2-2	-	TGTGCCAGCAGTTTATTTGGTAGCGGGATTGAGACCGGGGAGCTGTTTTTT	CASSLFGSGIETGELFF
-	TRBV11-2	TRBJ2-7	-	TGTGCCAGCAGCACACCAAAAGGTCGCAGGACTTCCTACGAGCAGTACTTC	CASSTPKGRRTSYEQYF
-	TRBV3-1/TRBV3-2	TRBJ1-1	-	TGTGCCAGCAGCCTCAGAAGACCCCAGGGCACTGAAGCTTTCTTT	CASSLRRPQGTEAFF
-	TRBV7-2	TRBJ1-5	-	TGTGCCAGCAGCTCCCCAGGGATAAGCAATCAGCCCCAGCATTTT	CASSSPGISNQPQHF
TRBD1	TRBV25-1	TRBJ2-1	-	TGTGCCAGCAGTGAATATCCTGAGGGACAGGAAATCCAGTTCTTC	CASSEYPEGQEIQFF
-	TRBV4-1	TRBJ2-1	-	TGCGCCAGCAGCCACCCCTCAAAGTGGCGGGACCCAGGGGGTGAGCAGTTCTTC	CASSHPSKWRDPGGEQFF
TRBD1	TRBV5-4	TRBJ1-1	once	TGTGCCAGCAGCCAGGACAGGGGAAGGACTGAAGCTTTCTTT	CASSQDRGRTEAFF
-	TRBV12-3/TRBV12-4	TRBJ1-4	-	TGTGCCAGCAGTTTACGAGGGCTAGAAAAACTGTTTTTT	CASSLRGLEKLFF
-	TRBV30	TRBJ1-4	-	TGTGCCTGGGACTCAGGGGCTCTTGATGAAAAACTGTTTTTT	CAWDSGALDEKLFF
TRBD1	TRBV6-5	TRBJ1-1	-	TGTGCCAGCAGCCCGACAGGGTTTGCGGACACTGAAGCTTTCTTT	CASSPTGFADTEAFF
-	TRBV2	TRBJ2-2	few	TGTGCCAGCGAAGGCCTAGCGAGAACCGGGGAGCTGTTTTTT	CASEGLARTGELFF
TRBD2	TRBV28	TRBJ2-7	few	TGTGCCAGCAGTACCCAAGCGGGGAGTACCGGCGAGCAGTACTTC	CASSTQAGSTGEQYF
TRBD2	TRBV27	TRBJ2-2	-	TGTGCCAGCAGTCCCCCGGGACTACGCACCGGGGAGCTGTTTTTT	CASSPPGLRTGELFF
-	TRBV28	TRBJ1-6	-	TGTGCCAGCCTAGGGGCAGATAATTCACCCCTCCACTTT	CASLGADNSPLHF
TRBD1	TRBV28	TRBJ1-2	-	TGTGCCAGCAGTTTTCCGGGACAGGGGGCGCCTGGCTACACCTTC	CASSFPGQGAPGYTF
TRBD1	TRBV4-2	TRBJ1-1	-	TGTGCCAGCAGCCAAAGTTACACAGGGGGCCTAAACACTGAAGCTTTCTTT	CASSQSYTGGLNTEAFF
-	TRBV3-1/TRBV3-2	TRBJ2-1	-	TGTGCCAGCAGCCAAAGCGGAGGCACCTACAATGAGCAGTTCTTC	CASSQSGGTYNEQFF
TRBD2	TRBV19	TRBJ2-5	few	TGTGCCAGTAGTGTTAGCGGGGGGCCCGGGACCCAGTACTTC	CASSVSGGPGTQYF
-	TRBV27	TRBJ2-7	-	TGTGCCAGCAGTTTAGCGACAGGCATCTACGAGCAGTACTTC	CASSLATGIYEQYF
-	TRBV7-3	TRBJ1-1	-	TGTGCCAGCAGCTTAACGTCACGGGGGACTGAAGCTTTCTTT	CASSLTSRGTEAFF
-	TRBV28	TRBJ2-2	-	TGTGCCAGCAGGGGCGGGTTGTTTTCCGGGGAGCTGTTTTTT	CASRGGLFSGELFF
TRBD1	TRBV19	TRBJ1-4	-	TGTGCCAGTAGCCAGGGACAGGGAGGTGAAAAACTGTTTTTT	CASSQGQGGEKLFF
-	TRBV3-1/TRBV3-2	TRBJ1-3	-	TGTGCCAGCAGCCAGCAAACAGGGCCAGGAAACACCATATATTTT	CASSQQTGPGNTIYF
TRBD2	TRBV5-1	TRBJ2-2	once	TGCGCCAGCAGCTGGTCTAGCGGGAGTAGTACCGGGGAGCTGTTTTTT	CASSWSSGSSTGELFF
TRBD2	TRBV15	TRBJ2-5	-	TGTGCCACCAGCAGGGGACCGGGACTAGCGGAAGAGACCCAGTACTTC	CATSRGPGLAEETQYF
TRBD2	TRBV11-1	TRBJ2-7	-	TGTGCCAGCAGCTTACGGGCTAGCGGGAAGGTTCACGAGCAGTACTTC	CASSLRASGKVHEQYF
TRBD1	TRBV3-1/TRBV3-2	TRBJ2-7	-	TGTGCCAGCAGTGCTAGACAGGGGACCTACGAGCAGTACTTC	CASSARQGTYEQYF
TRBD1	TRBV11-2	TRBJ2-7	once	TGTGCCAGCAGCCTAGGACAGGGACAGGGTGCCGAGCAGTACTTC	CASSLGQGQGAEQYF
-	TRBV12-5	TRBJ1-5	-	TGTGCTAGTGGTTTGGAGCGGGATCAGCCCCAGCATTTT	CASGLERDQPQHF
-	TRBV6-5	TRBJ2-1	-	TGTGCCAGCCGGGCCTCAGGGGCGGATGAGCAGTTCTTC	CASRASGADEQFF